A selection of T cell receptor beta chains follows, all from one sample in a study of post-analysis software for immune sequencing data. TCRdb re-analysed the PCR reads in MiXCR, keeping a single row per CDR3 protein. The sample has 700,000 to 800,000 distinct CDR3 sequences, roughly 29% seen once. Sequenced input: blood. Receptors were obtained from a girl between 5 and 17 years old with multiple sclerosis. Each CDR3 is given with its conserved first and last residue. D genes are given only for firm matches. Clone sizes are given selectively: once, few, many, or a class where the clone is expanded.

v_call	clone_size	d_call	j_call	cdr3_nt	cdr3_aa
TRBV20-1	NA	NA	TRBJ2-1	TGCAGTGCCCCCCCCCGGGCGAATGAGCAGTTCTTC	CSAPPRANEQFF
TRBV15	few	NA	TRBJ1-6	TGTGCCACCAGCAGAGGTTTCGGCTCCTATAATTCACCCCTCCACTTT	CATSRGFGSYNSPLHF
TRBV7-2	few	NA	TRBJ2-3	TGTGCCAGCAGCTTATCCCGGACTAGCACAGATACGCAGTATTTT	CASSLSRTSTDTQYF
TRBV15	few	TRBD2	TRBJ2-3	TGTGCCTCGGGACTAGCGGTTAATACGCAGTATTTT	CASGLAVNTQYF
TRBV29-1	NA	NA	TRBJ1-1	TGCAGCGTTGAATTGGCTGGGGGCGTGGGAACTTTCTTT	CSVELAGGVGTFF
TRBV19	NA	NA	TRBJ2-3	TGTGCCAGTAGTATAGGAAGCGGGTCCAGCACAGATACGCAGTATTTT	CASSIGSGSSTDTQYF
TRBV20-1	NA	TRBD2	TRBJ2-1	TGCAGTGCTGGAGGACCGGGAGGACAAGAGCAGTTCTTC	CSAGGPGGQEQFF
TRBV3-1	NA	NA	TRBJ2-3	TGTGCCAGCAGCCAGAAGGCGGGGTCAGATACGCAGTATTTT	CASSQKAGSDTQYF
TRBV5-6	few	NA	TRBJ1-2	TGTGCCAGCAGCTTGGCCGACCCCTCGAGGGGCTACACCTTC	CASSLADPSRGYTF
TRBV5-5	NA	NA	TRBJ2-7	TGTGCCAGCAGCTTGGAGGCGGATTACAATGAGCAGTACTTC	CASSLEADYNEQYF
TRBV7-9	few	NA	TRBJ2-7	TGTGCCAGCAGCAGGGCCCCCTCCTACGAGCAGTACTTC	CASSRAPSYEQYF
TRBV10-3	once	NA	TRBJ1-6	TGTGCCATCAGTGAGCAGGTTAATAATTCACCCCTCCACTTT	CAISEQVNNSPLHF
TRBV20-1	NA	NA	TRBJ1-2	TGCAGTGCTGGTCGAGCGGAGGACTATGGCTACACCTTC	CSAGRAEDYGYTF
TRBV10-1	NA	NA	TRBJ2-1	TGCGCCAGCAGTGAGGGGAGAGGGTACAATGAGCAGTTCTTC	CASSEGRGYNEQFF
TRBV12-5	few	NA	TRBJ2-1	TGTGCTAGTGGTTTGCACCCCGGTCGGGACATTACCAATGAGCAGTTCTTC	CASGLHPGRDITNEQFF
TRBV20-1	once	TRBD1	TRBJ1-1	TGCAGTCCAACTTCACCGACAGGGTACACTGAAGCTTTCTTT	CSPTSPTGYTEAFF